The present T cell receptor beta chain was sequenced within a study of blood T cell repertoires in COVID-19. For the study at large: PBMCs, B-cell-depleted T cells, or T cells were the source of the cDNA or gDNA that made up the material.

In the original processing: Scientists estimated how many nucleated cells there were by amplifying reference gene primers. Some clones are missing from TCRdb's copy, which holds only in-frame ones; the method was immunoSEQ multiplex PCR. V, J and clone size derive from that table, while D and trimming were established from the DNA sequence. The data hold over 85,000 clones, with about 85% observed a single time. V was shortened by 3 bases and J by 5 bases, with 11 bases between the two germline ends. The CDR3 contains 13 residues. Germline-derived CDR1 and CDR2 are GTSNPN and SVGIG (reference sequence). Only a few counts were recorded for this clone.

V and J are TRBV30 and TRBJ1-5, with a possible D match to TRBD1 (6 bases). Material for sequencing was peripheral blood. The receptor's source is a man aged 80 or over with acute or convalescent COVID-19. DNA of the CDR3: TGTGCCTGGAGCTCAGGGGAGCATCAGCCCCAGCATTTT. Its translation: CAWSSGEHQPQHF. The full variable domain, with the rest looked up from reference TRBV30 and TRBJ1-5, is SQTIHQWPATLVQPVGSPLSLECTVEGTSNPNLYWYRQAAGRGLQLLFYSVGIGQISSEVPQNLSASRPQDRQFILSSKKLLLSDSGFYLCAWSSGEHQPQHFGDGTRLSIL.